This T cell receptor (beta chain) was obtained from a study of T cells in localized non-small cell lung cancer (dated by TCRdb to 2018 to 2020). Background for the entire study: T cell repertoires of a few hundred early-stage NSCLC patients were analyzed, with tumors being compared against uninvolved tumor-adjacent lungs. The cohort consisted of approximately 240 treatment-naive NSCLC patients whose localized lung tumors had been resected. A mean age of around 69 years was recorded for the NSCLC patients, of whom more than 120 were male and some 99 were female. Results and caveats for the whole study, not just this receptor: A median of 57 of the top 100 tumor clones turned up in the paired uninvolved adjacent lung, and approximately 30 of those clones also ranked among the top 100 of that same adjacent lung. Longer overall survival was associated with higher blood T cell density, whereas shorter survival was associated with higher adjacent-lung clonality. Because the study design was exploratory, TCR variables were selected using unadjusted p-values without false-discovery rate correction. Uninvolved tumor-adjacent lung showed the highest T cell clonality, higher than tumor, which suggests more focused antigenic responses in the uninvolved tumor-adjacent lung. Because multi-region tumor sequencing was not performed, intratumor heterogeneity could not be ruled out.

A remark on this clone: Its antigen target is currently unknown. No quality values exist for individual bases; no much larger clone is one base distant.

At diagnosis, peripheral blood, uninvolved tumor-adjacent lung and tumor were collected and stored as a combination of fresh-frozen and FFPE material. Blood samples were analyzed as peripheral blood mononuclear cells for TCR repertoire profiling. The immunoSEQ Assay was used to sequence TCR beta CDR3 regions from DNA. The authors' pipeline ran thus. T cell density was computed as TCR beta template counts normalized to usable DNA estimated by amplifying housekeeping genes. Richness was estimated with the preseqR package, extrapolating to 400,000 templates for PBMC samples and 120,000 templates for tissue samples. Clonality was calculated as one minus Pielou's evenness. Differential abundance testing on productive amino-acid clonotypes, with a minimum total count of 5 and an alpha of 0.1, was used to identify tissue-enriched TCRs. The Jaccard Index and the Morisita Overlap Index were used to quantify repertoire overlap between compartments. GLIPH grouped TCR beta CDR3s together with public tetramer-defined viral CDR3s, and a viral motif had to include at least three viral sequences and also show V-gene enrichment. TCRdb carries this immuneACCESS record with in-frame sequences only. Its versions omit some clonotypes, under half of them owing to an unresolved V gene in the studies checked, with the rest unexplained. Clone size and the V and J calls come from that table; the DNA yielded D and trimming. The sample table shows approximately 21,000 clones, and 85% to 90% are seen once. The ten top clones hold approximately 12% of the sample.

CDR1 and CDR2, looked up from the germline V gene (reference sequence), are LNHDA and SQIVND. V is shortened by 7 bases, J by 0 bases, and the region joining them spans 12 bases. From the cysteine through the phenylalanine, the CDR3 covers 15 amino acids. The CDR3 DNA has 45 bases and is translated from base 1. The source of this sequence is a male donor older than 55 with stage I lung adenocarcinoma. The chain is encoded by TRBV19 joined to TRBJ2-2; the D gene assignment is ambiguous. This specimen consisted of peripheral blood, obtained before any cancer treatment. Here is the DNA: TGTGCCAGTACCGCATCGGGCGCGAACACCGGGGAGCTGTTTTTT. This translates into CASTASGANTGELFF. Beyond the CDR3, the reference TRBV19 and TRBJ2-2 genes provide the residues; the full variable domain reads: DGGITQSPKYLFRKEGQNVTLSCEQNLNHDAMYWYRQDPGQGLRLIYYSQIVNDFQKGDIAEGYSVSREKKESFPLTVTSAQKNPTAFYLCASTASGANTGELFFGEGSRLTVL.